This T cell receptor (beta chain) emerged from a study of cytomegalovirus exposure and HLA in healthy donors. 60 Vbeta and 13 Jbeta primers were used in PCR. The repertoire was sequenced with immunoSEQ multiplex PCR; TCRdb's copy has only in-frame clones and lacks some. The sample shows 100,000 to 150,000 clones, 81% of them seen only once. Germline loops: CDR1 SGHVS, CDR2 FQNEAQ. CDR3 length: 13 residues. V lost 3 bases and J lost 6, with 11 bases in between. The chain recombines TRBV7-8 with TRBJ1-1; tentatively, D is TRBD1 (6 bases). This TCR came from a man aged 18 to 29 in good health and CMV-seropositive. The sample taken for sequencing was PBMCs. The CDR3: CASSLNEGAEAFF. DNA of the CDR3: TGTGCCAGCAGCTTGAACGAGGGGGCTGAAGCTTTCTTT.